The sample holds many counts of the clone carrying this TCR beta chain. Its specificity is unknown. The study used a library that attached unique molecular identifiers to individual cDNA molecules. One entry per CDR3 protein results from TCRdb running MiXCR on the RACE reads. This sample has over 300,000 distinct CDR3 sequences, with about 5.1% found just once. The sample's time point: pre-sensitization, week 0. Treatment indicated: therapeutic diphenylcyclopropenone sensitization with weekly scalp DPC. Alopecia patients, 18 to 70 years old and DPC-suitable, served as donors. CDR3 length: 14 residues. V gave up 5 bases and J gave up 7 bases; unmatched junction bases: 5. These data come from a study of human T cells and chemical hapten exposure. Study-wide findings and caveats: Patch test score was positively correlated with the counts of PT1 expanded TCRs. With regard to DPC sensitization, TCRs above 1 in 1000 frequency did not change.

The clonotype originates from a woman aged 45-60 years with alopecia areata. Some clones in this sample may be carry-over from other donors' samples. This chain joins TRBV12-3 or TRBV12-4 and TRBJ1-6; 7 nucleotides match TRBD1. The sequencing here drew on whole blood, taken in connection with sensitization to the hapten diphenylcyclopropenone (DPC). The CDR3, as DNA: TGTGCCAGCAGTCGACAGGGCGAGAATTCACCCCTCCACTTT. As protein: CASSRQGENSPLHF.